The next 23 T cell receptor beta chains were all read from a single sample in a study of identical twins. MiXCR was run by TCRdb on the 5' RACE reads, yielding one entry per CDR3 protein. The table shows about 920,000 distinct CDR3 sequences, with 9% to 15% occurring only once. These same records also appear under a second study, on yellow fever vaccine responses in identical twins.

Sequencing used PBMCs. These receptors all stem from a woman aged 18-35 years in good health.

This chain joins TRBV28 and TRBJ2-1, with TRBD2 as a possible D gene (6 bases). The CDR3 has 14 amino acids. Germline lookup yields CDR1 MDHEN and CDR2 SYDVKM. V lost 3 bases, J lost 6 bases, and 12 bases lay in between. CDR3 DNA sequence: TGTGCCAGCAGTTTGGCAGCGGGTTTCAATGAGCAGTTCTTC. It translates to CASSLAAGFNEQFF.

The chain has TRBV20-1 and TRBJ2-3; no firm D call. V was shortened by 0 bases and J by 2 bases, with 15 bases between the two germline ends. The CDR3 is made up of 16 amino acids. Germline V CDR1 and CDR2: DFQATT, SNEGSKA (reference sequence). The CDR3 nucleotides read TGCAGTGCTAGAGATAGGGATACGGAGTACACAGATACGCAGTATTTT. As protein: CSARDRDTEYTDTQYF.

This clonotype appeared a few times. V usage is TRBV7-8 and J usage is TRBJ2-1; 8 nucleotides agree with TRBD1. Per germline, CDR1 SGHVS and CDR2 FQNEAQ. The CDR3 totals 15 residues. Trimming took 4 bases from V and 9 from J; bases not matched to a gene: 11. CDR3 in DNA: TGTGCCAGCAGCTCCCAACCGGGACAGGCTACTGAGCAGTTCTTC. Its translation: CASSSQPGQATEQFF.

This clonotype has a count of ten or more. This rearrangement joins TRBV9 to TRBJ2-7; no clear D gene. V was shortened by 4 bases and J by 0 bases, with 11 bases between the two germline ends. This CDR3 has 14 residues. The germline gives CDR1 SGDLS, CDR2 YYNGEE. The CDR3 bases are TGTGCCAGCAGCTTCCTCTCGACCTCCTACGAGCAGTACTTC. It yields the protein CASSFLSTSYEQYF.

The chain carries TRBV5-1 and TRBJ2-5; possibly TRBD1 or TRBD2 for D (5 bases each). The CDR3 runs to 14 residues. Germline CDR1 SGHRS, CDR2 YFSETQ. V shed 2 bases and J shed 2 bases, with 10 bases lying between them. CDR3 in amino acids: CASSFPGAQETQYF. In DNA, the CDR3 is TGCGCCAGCAGCTTTCCCGGGGCACAAGAGACCCAGTACTTC.

The chain uses TRBV6-5 and TRBJ1-1; no clear D gene. The germline V gene has CDR1 MNHEY and CDR2 SVGAGI. With 0 bases removed from V and 1 base from J, the gap between germline ends came to 9 bases. The CDR3 covers 15 residues. DNA of the CDR3: TGTGCCAGCAGTTACTCGATTCCCAAGAACACTGAAGCTTTCTTT. Protein product: CASSYSIPKNTEAFF.

The V and J genes are TRBV7-3 and TRBJ2-1; D gene ambiguous. The CDR3 sequence is 15 residues long. Between the trimmed V and J ends, which lost 3 bases and 0 bases, there was a span of 9 bases. Germline lookup yields CDR1 SGHTA and CDR2 FQGTGA. In DNA, the CDR3 is TGTGCCAGCAGCTTCAAGCCGAGCTCCTACAATGAGCAGTTCTTC. This sequence encodes CASSFKPSSYNEQFF.

V is TRBV20-1 and J is TRBJ1-2; no clear D. Trimming pared 7 bases from V and 0 bases from J, leaving 15 bases between. The germline gives CDR1 DFQATT, CDR2 SNEGSKA (reference sequence). The CDR3 has 14 amino acids. The CDR3 sequence: CSVREAPPNYGYTF. The DNA of the CDR3 is TGCAGTGTTAGGGAGGCGCCTCCTAACTATGGCTACACCTTC.

This clonotype was recorded many times. V gene TRBV12-3 or TRBV12-4 combines with J gene TRBJ1-1; 7 bases fit TRBD1. CDR3 length: 12 residues. V dropped 8 bases and J dropped 6; count of bases not matched to a gene: 6. The CDR3 protein is CASSPDRAEAFF. The CDR3 DNA reads TGTGCCAGCTCTCCTGACAGGGCTGAAGCTTTCTTT.

This clonotype was recorded many times. The chain carries TRBV4-2 and TRBJ1-4; D is unclear. V was cut by 1 base and J by 4 bases, with 7 bases left in between. The CDR3 loop spans 14 amino acids. The germline V gene has CDR1 LGHNA and CDR2 YNFKEQ. CDR3 DNA sequence: TGTGCCAGCAGCCAAGGGCTGGGTAATGAAAAACTGTTTTTT. It yields the protein CASSQGLGNEKLFF.

CDR3 residues: CASSLGADEQYF. The DNA of the CDR3 is TGTGCCAGCAGCTTAGGTGCTGATGAGCAGTACTTC. The chain carries TRBV11-2 and TRBJ2-7; no reliable D call. This CDR3 contains 12 residues. Trimming removed 1 base from V and 7 bases from J, with 8 bases in between. Per germline, CDR1 SGHAT and CDR2 FQNNGV.

This clonotype was observed a few times. J is TRBJ2-3 and V is TRBV24-1; tentatively, D is TRBD2 (6 bases). CDR3 length equals 17 residues. Deletions cut 0 bases from V and 2 bases from J, with 14 bases between. The germline V gene has CDR1 KGHDR and CDR2 SFDVKD. In DNA, the CDR3 is TGTGCCACCAGTGATTTGCAGGGCGGGGCTAACACAGATACGCAGTATTTT. It codes for CATSDLQGGANTDTQYF.

V is TRBV15 and J is TRBJ2-1; D ambiguous. V lost 2 bases to trimming and J lost 5 bases, with 4 bases between them. CDR1 and CDR2 (germline): LNHNV, YYDKDF (reference sequence). This CDR3 contains 12 residues. The CDR3 here is CATSRSHNEQFF. The CDR3, as DNA: TGTGCCACCAGCAGATCCCACAATGAGCAGTTCTTC.

This clonotype has just a few counts. This chain joins TRBV6-2 or TRBV6-3 and TRBJ2-3, with D perhaps TRBD2 (6 bases). V was trimmed by 2 bases and J by 5 bases, leaving 14 bases between them. There are 15 residues in the CDR3. Germline CDR1 and CDR2: MNHEY and SVGEGT. The CDR3, as DNA: TGTGCCAGCAGTTACCAGGAGGGGAAGCGAGATACGCAGTATTTT. It encodes CASSYQEGKRDTQYF.

This clonotype was detected many times. The CDR3 DNA reads TGCGCCAGCAGCTTGGACTCAGGCTCCTACAATGAGCAGTTCTTC. Amino acid sequence: CASSLDSGSYNEQFF. This chain links TRBV5-1 with TRBJ2-1, with no clear D. V lost 0 bases, J lost 0 bases, and 7 bases lay in between. Per germline, CDR1 SGHRS and CDR2 YFSETQ. This CDR3 is 15 amino acids long.

This clonotype showed up just a few times. This CDR3 reads CASSSGLAGEQETQYF. CDR3 coding DNA: TGTGCCAGCAGCTCGGGACTAGCGGGAGAACAAGAGACCCAGTACTTC. The genes are TRBV12-3 or TRBV12-4 and TRBJ2-5, with TRBD2 matching 14 bases. The V segment lost 6 bases and the J segment 2 bases; nucleotides outside the gene matches: 5. This CDR3 is built from 16 residues.

This chain connects TRBV4-2 to TRBJ1-4; 7 bases fit TRBD1. V lost 0 bases, J lost 5 bases, and 6 bases stayed unmatched. The CDR3 covers 16 residues. Per germline, CDR1 LGHNA and CDR2 YNFKEQ. The DNA of the CDR3 is TGTGCCAGCAGCCAAGATGGGGACAGAACAAATGAAAAACTGTTTTTT. The encoded protein is CASSQDGDRTNEKLFF.

V gene TRBV28 combines with J gene TRBJ1-1; tentative D call: TRBD1 (5 bases). Per germline, CDR1 MDHEN and CDR2 SYDVKM. Trimming removed 3 bases at V and 6 bases at J, with 14 bases between. The CDR3 sequence is 14 residues long. This chain's CDR3 is CASSLPRGDSEAFF. The CDR3 region has the DNA TGTGCCAGCAGTTTGCCCCGCGGGGACTCTGAAGCTTTCTTT. Complete variable domain (other parts from reference TRBV28 and TRBJ1-1): DVKVTQSSRYLVKRTGEKVFLECVQDMDHENMFWYRQDPGLGLRLIYFSYDVKMKEKGDIPEGYSVSREKKERFSLILESASTNQTSMYLCASSLPRGDSEAFFGQGTRLTVV.

The CDR3 protein is CASSPQGTGGFEQFF. In DNA, the CDR3 is TGTGCCAGCAGCCCCCAAGGGACAGGGGGCTTTGAGCAGTTCTTC. This sequence joins TRBV7-2 and TRBJ2-1, with 12 bases aligning to TRBD1. The CDR3 extends over 15 amino acids. CDR1 is SGHTA and CDR2 is FQGNSA in the germline V gene. J gave up 9 bases and V 5 bases, and 8 bases lay outside the gene matches.

This clonotype was picked up a small number of times. The chain links TRBV3-1 to TRBJ1-5; TRBD1 matches 7 bases. The germline gives CDR1 LGHDT, CDR2 YNNKEL (reference sequence). CDR3 length: 15 amino acids. The ends lost 4 bases at V and 1 base at J; junction bases unmatched: 4. The CDR3: CASSPGDRSNQPQHF. As DNA, the CDR3 is TGTGCCAGCAGCCCAGGGGACAGAAGCAATCAGCCCCAGCATTTT.

This clonotype turned up a few times. This sequence joins TRBV4-1 and TRBJ2-2, with 13 bases aligning to TRBD2. Unmatched junction bases numbered 7, after V lost 4 bases and J lost 2 bases. Germline values: CDR1 MGHRA, CDR2 YSYEKL. CDR3 length: 18 amino acids. As DNA, the CDR3 is TGCGCCAGCAGCCCACCGGGACTAGCGGGGACTAACACCGGGGAGCTGTTTTTT. It encodes CASSPPGLAGTNTGELFF.

This clonotype was seen repeatedly, ten times or more. The rearrangement uses TRBV28 and TRBJ1-1, with 9 bases aligning to TRBD1. This CDR3 contains 13 residues. CDR1 MDHEN and CDR2 SYDVKM come from the germline V gene. Germline trimming cut 6 bases from V and 6 bases from J; bases unmatched to any gene: 5. The CDR3 DNA reads TGTGCCAGCAGGTACGGGACAGGGCCTGAAGCTTTCTTT. Translation gives CASRYGTGPEAFF.

This clonotype was seen repeatedly, ten times or more. This chain joins TRBV12-3 or TRBV12-4 and TRBJ1-1, with a possible D match to TRBD1 (6 bases). V was pared by 5 bases and J by 5 bases, with 15 bases between. The CDR3 has 14 residues. The CDR3 DNA reads TGTGCCAGCAGTACCAGGACAGTTACAACTGAAGCTTTCTTT. The encoded protein is CASSTRTVTTEAFF.